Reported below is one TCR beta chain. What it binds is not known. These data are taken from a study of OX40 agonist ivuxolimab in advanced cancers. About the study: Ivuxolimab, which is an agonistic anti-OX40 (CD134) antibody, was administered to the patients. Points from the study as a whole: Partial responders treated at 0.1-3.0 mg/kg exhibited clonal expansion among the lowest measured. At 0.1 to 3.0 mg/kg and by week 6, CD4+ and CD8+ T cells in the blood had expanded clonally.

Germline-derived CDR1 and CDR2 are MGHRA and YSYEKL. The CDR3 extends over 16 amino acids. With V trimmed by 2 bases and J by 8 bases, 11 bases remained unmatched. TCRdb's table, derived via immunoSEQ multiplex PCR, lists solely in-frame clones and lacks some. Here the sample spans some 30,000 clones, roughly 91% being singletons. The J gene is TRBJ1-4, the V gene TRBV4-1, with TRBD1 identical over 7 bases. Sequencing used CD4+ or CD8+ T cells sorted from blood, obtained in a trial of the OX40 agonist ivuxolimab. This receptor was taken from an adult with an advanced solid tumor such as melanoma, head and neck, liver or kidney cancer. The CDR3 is CASSQYPGTVAEKLFF. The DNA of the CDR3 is TGCGCCAGCAGCCAATACCCCGGGACAGTTGCAGAAAAACTGTTTTTT.